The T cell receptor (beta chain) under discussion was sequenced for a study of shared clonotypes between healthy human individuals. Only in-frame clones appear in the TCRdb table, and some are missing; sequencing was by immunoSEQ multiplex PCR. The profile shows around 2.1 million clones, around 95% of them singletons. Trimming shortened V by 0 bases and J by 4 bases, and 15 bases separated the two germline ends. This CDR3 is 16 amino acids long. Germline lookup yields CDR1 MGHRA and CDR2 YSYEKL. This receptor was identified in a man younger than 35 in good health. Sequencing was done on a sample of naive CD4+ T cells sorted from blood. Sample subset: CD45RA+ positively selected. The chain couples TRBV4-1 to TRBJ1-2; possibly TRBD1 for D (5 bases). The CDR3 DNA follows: TGCGCCAGCAGCCAAGATCGGAGGGGAGCCATCTATGGCTACACCTTC. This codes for CASSQDRRGAIYGYTF.